Listed below are T cell receptor beta chains from one sample, sequenced in a study of blood T cell repertoires in COVID-19. Sequenced by immunoSEQ multiplex PCR; TCRdb stores in-frame clones only, minus some. This sample yields 130,000 to 150,000 clones, of which 84% are seen a single time; about 10% belongs to the top ten. The sample consisted of peripheral blood. The source of these receptors is a man aged 55 to 70 with active or convalescent COVID-19. Both conserved end residues are part of each CDR3. Each record gives: clone size, D gene, J gene, V gene, CDR3 DNA, CDR3 protein. The D gene is left open where the match is weak. Some rows mark clone size as missing; the rest say once, few, many or name a class of expanded clone.

clone size: -
D gene: TRBD1
J gene: TRBJ1-6
V gene: TRBV10-1
CDR3 DNA: TGCGCCAGCGGGACAGGGAATTCACCCCTCCACTTT
CDR3 protein: CASGTGNSPLHF

clone size: -
D gene: -
J gene: TRBJ1-6
V gene: TRBV7-9
CDR3 DNA: TGTGCCAGCAGCTTAGCCCCCACAGGTTTCTCCTATAATTCACCCCTCCACTTT
CDR3 protein: CASSLAPTGFSYNSPLHF

clone size: -
D gene: TRBD1
J gene: TRBJ1-2
V gene: TRBV14
CDR3 DNA: TGTGCCAGCAGCCAAACACAGGGGAACTATGGCTACACCTTC
CDR3 protein: CASSQTQGNYGYTF

clone size: many
D gene: -
J gene: TRBJ1-1
V gene: TRBV7-9
CDR3 DNA: TGTGCCAGCAGCTCTCAGAGGGGGTCTGAAGCTTTCTTT
CDR3 protein: CASSSQRGSEAFF

clone size: -
D gene: -
J gene: TRBJ2-2
V gene: TRBV19
CDR3 DNA: TGTGCCAGTCTACACCCCGGGACACAAGCCAACACCGGGGAGCTGTTTTTT
CDR3 protein: CASLHPGTQANTGELFF

clone size: -
D gene: -
J gene: TRBJ1-1
V gene: TRBV6-5
CDR3 DNA: TGTGCCAGCAGTTACTCGATGACGGGAAACACTGAAGCTTTCTTT
CDR3 protein: CASSYSMTGNTEAFF

clone size: -
D gene: TRBD2
J gene: TRBJ2-5
V gene: TRBV6-5
CDR3 DNA: TGTGCCAGCAGTTTGCGGACTAGCGGAGAGACCCAGTACTTC
CDR3 protein: CASSLRTSGETQYF

clone size: -
D gene: TRBD1
J gene: TRBJ1-2
V gene: TRBV25-1
CDR3 DNA: TGTGCCAGCACCGACAGGGACTATGGCTACACCTTC
CDR3 protein: CASTDRDYGYTF

clone size: -
D gene: -
J gene: TRBJ1-2
V gene: TRBV18
CDR3 DNA: TGTGCCAGCTCAAAAGGGGCGGGAACCTATGGCTACACCTTC
CDR3 protein: CASSKGAGTYGYTF

clone size: -
D gene: TRBD1
J gene: TRBJ1-4
V gene: TRBV2
CDR3 DNA: TGTGCCAGCCGACCCGCAGGGGGCGTCGAAAAACTGTTTTTT
CDR3 protein: CASRPAGGVEKLFF

clone size: -
D gene: TRBD1
J gene: TRBJ2-2
V gene: TRBV5-1
CDR3 DNA: TGCGCCAGCAGCGGGGGACAGGGTAGGAGTTCCGGGGAGCTGTTTTTT
CDR3 protein: CASSGGQGRSSGELFF

clone size: -
D gene: -
J gene: TRBJ1-3
V gene: TRBV3-1/TRBV3-2
CDR3 DNA: TGTGCCAGCAGCCAAGTAGTCCTCTCTGGAAACACCATATATTTT
CDR3 protein: CASSQVVLSGNTIYF

clone size: -
D gene: -
J gene: TRBJ1-4
V gene: TRBV28
CDR3 DNA: TGTGCCAGCAGTTACGACAGGAATAATGAAAAACTGTTTTTT
CDR3 protein: CASSYDRNNEKLFF

clone size: -
D gene: TRBD2
J gene: TRBJ2-3
V gene: TRBV7-2
CDR3 DNA: TGTGCCAGCAGTAATGTAGCGGGATACAACACAGATACGCAGTATTTT
CDR3 protein: CASSNVAGYNTDTQYF

clone size: -
D gene: -
J gene: TRBJ2-6
V gene: TRBV3-1/TRBV3-2
CDR3 DNA: TGTGCCAGCAGCCAAACCACTGCGAGGGGGGCCAACGTCCTGACTTTC
CDR3 protein: CASSQTTARGANVLTF

clone size: -
D gene: TRBD2
J gene: TRBJ2-1
V gene: TRBV9
CDR3 DNA: TGTGCCAGCAGCGTCAGCGGGAGCTCCTACAATGAGCAGTTCTTC
CDR3 protein: CASSVSGSSYNEQFF

clone size: -
D gene: TRBD1
J gene: TRBJ2-1
V gene: TRBV19
CDR3 DNA: TGTGCCAGTAGTATAACTTCCAGGGGGTACAATGAGCAGTTCTTC
CDR3 protein: CASSITSRGYNEQFF

clone size: -
D gene: TRBD2
J gene: TRBJ2-1
V gene: TRBV6-2/TRBV6-3
CDR3 DNA: TGTGCCAGCAGTTACTCGCCTTTAACGGGACTAGCGGGAGGATGGTACAATGAGCAGTTCTTC
CDR3 protein: CASSYSPLTGLAGGWYNEQFF

clone size: -
D gene: -
J gene: TRBJ1-1
V gene: TRBV28
CDR3 DNA: TGTGCCAGCAGTTTGAGGGCAGGTATCGGGAACACTGAAGCTTTCTTT
CDR3 protein: CASSLRAGIGNTEAFF

clone size: -
D gene: -
J gene: TRBJ2-7
V gene: TRBV9
CDR3 DNA: TGTGCCAGCAGCGTCGGCCAGCGGAGCTACGAGCAGTACTTC
CDR3 protein: CASSVGQRSYEQYF

clone size: -
D gene: -
J gene: TRBJ2-7
V gene: TRBV7-6
CDR3 DNA: TGTGCCAGCAGCTCAGGCCAGGGTCGGGCTGCTGGGGAGCAGTACTTC
CDR3 protein: CASSSGQGRAAGEQYF

clone size: -
D gene: TRBD1
J gene: TRBJ2-4
V gene: TRBV19
CDR3 DNA: TGTGCCAGTAACCCCACCCCGGGACAGGGAATTCAATTAGCCAAAAACATTCAGTACTTC
CDR3 protein: CASNPTPGQGIQLAKNIQYF

clone size: -
D gene: -
J gene: TRBJ1-5
V gene: TRBV19
CDR3 DNA: TGTGCCAGTAGTATGGCGGAGTCTGGCAATCAGCCCCAGCATTTT
CDR3 protein: CASSMAESGNQPQHF

clone size: many
D gene: TRBD2
J gene: TRBJ2-2
V gene: TRBV4-1
CDR3 DNA: TGCGCCAGCAGCCGAGCCGTCGCGGGGGGGCATACCGGGGAGCTGTTTTTT
CDR3 protein: CASSRAVAGGHTGELFF

clone size: -
D gene: TRBD1
J gene: TRBJ2-5
V gene: TRBV6-5
CDR3 DNA: TGTGCCAGCAGTTATTGGACAGGGGGCTTGGAGACCCAGTACTTC
CDR3 protein: CASSYWTGGLETQYF

clone size: -
D gene: TRBD1
J gene: TRBJ1-1
V gene: TRBV3-1/TRBV3-2
CDR3 DNA: TGTGCCAGCAGCCAAGATCTGACAGGGAGTGTGAACACTGAAGCTTTCTTT
CDR3 protein: CASSQDLTGSVNTEAFF

clone size: -
D gene: -
J gene: TRBJ1-5
V gene: TRBV19
CDR3 DNA: TGTGCCAGTAGTTGGGGCAGAGGTAGCAATCAGCCCCAGCATTTT
CDR3 protein: CASSWGRGSNQPQHF

clone size: -
D gene: TRBD1
J gene: TRBJ1-2
V gene: TRBV4-2
CDR3 DNA: TGTGCCAGCAGCCAAGATCAGGGGACAGGGGGTCGCTTC
CDR3 protein: CASSQDQGTGGRF

clone size: -
D gene: -
J gene: TRBJ2-3
V gene: TRBV25-1
CDR3 DNA: TGTGCCAGCAGTGAATATTCCCCAGCGGGCACAGATACGCAGTATTTT
CDR3 protein: CASSEYSPAGTDTQYF

clone size: once
D gene: TRBD2
J gene: TRBJ2-1
V gene: TRBV28
CDR3 DNA: TGTGCCACGTATAGCGGGAGGTCCTATGAGCAGTTCTTC
CDR3 protein: CATYSGRSYEQFF

clone size: -
D gene: -
J gene: TRBJ1-5
V gene: TRBV2
CDR3 DNA: TGTGCCAGCAGTGTGCAGGAAGTGCATCAGCCCCAGCATTTT
CDR3 protein: CASSVQEVHQPQHF

clone size: -
D gene: -
J gene: TRBJ2-5
V gene: TRBV27
CDR3 DNA: TGTGCCAGCAGTCCTAACAGGGTTTTGGAGACCCAGTACTTC
CDR3 protein: CASSPNRVLETQYF

clone size: -
D gene: -
J gene: TRBJ1-2
V gene: TRBV9
CDR3 DNA: TGTGCCAGCAGCGCCCAGATCTCACAGGGTGGCTACACCTTC
CDR3 protein: CASSAQISQGGYTF

clone size: -
D gene: TRBD1
J gene: TRBJ1-2
V gene: TRBV6-2/TRBV6-3
CDR3 DNA: TGTGCCAGCAGTGCCCGGGACAGCTTCTATGGCTACACCTTC
CDR3 protein: CASSARDSFYGYTF

clone size: -
D gene: -
J gene: TRBJ2-1
V gene: TRBV3-1/TRBV3-2
CDR3 DNA: TGTGCCAGCAGCCAGATAGGCAGGCCTCACCTCGGGAGCTCCTACAATGAGCAGTTCTTC
CDR3 protein: CASSQIGRPHLGSSYNEQFF

clone size: once
D gene: -
J gene: TRBJ1-6
V gene: TRBV9
CDR3 DNA: TGTGCCAGCAGCACAGAAATTAATAATTCACCCCTCCACTTT
CDR3 protein: CASSTEINNSPLHF

clone size: -
D gene: TRBD2
J gene: TRBJ2-7
V gene: TRBV14
CDR3 DNA: TGTGCCAGCAGCCCCGGACTAGCGGGGAAGGGTTACGAGCAGTACTTC
CDR3 protein: CASSPGLAGKGYEQYF

clone size: -
D gene: -
J gene: TRBJ2-6
V gene: TRBV7-9
CDR3 DNA: TGTGCCTGGGGCGGACCCTTCTCTGGGGCCAACGTCCTGACTTTC
CDR3 protein: CAWGGPFSGANVLTF

clone size: -
D gene: TRBD1
J gene: TRBJ1-2
V gene: TRBV10-3
CDR3 DNA: TGTGCCATCAGTGAGCCGGGACAGGGGTACTATGGCTACACCTTC
CDR3 protein: CAISEPGQGYYGYTF

clone size: -
D gene: TRBD2
J gene: TRBJ2-5
V gene: TRBV6-2/TRBV6-3
CDR3 DNA: TGTGCCAGCAGTTACGGCGGGAGGAGGGAGACCCAGTACTTC
CDR3 protein: CASSYGGRRETQYF

clone size: -
D gene: TRBD2
J gene: TRBJ2-1
V gene: TRBV13
CDR3 DNA: TGTGCCAGCAGCATTAGCGGGCCCACCCGAAGCTACAATGAGCAGTTCTTC
CDR3 protein: CASSISGPTRSYNEQFF

clone size: -
D gene: TRBD1
J gene: TRBJ2-5
V gene: TRBV9
CDR3 DNA: TGTGCCAGCAGCGGACAGGGGGCCACGACCCAAGAGACCCAGTACTTC
CDR3 protein: CASSGQGATTQETQYF

clone size: -
D gene: TRBD1
J gene: TRBJ2-2
V gene: TRBV10-1
CDR3 DNA: TGCGCCAGCAGTGATCCGGGACAGGGGAGCACCGGGGAGCTGTTTTTT
CDR3 protein: CASSDPGQGSTGELFF

clone size: few
D gene: TRBD1
J gene: TRBJ1-6
V gene: TRBV10-3
CDR3 DNA: TGTGCCATCAGTTCCAGACAGGGAAATTCACCCCTCCACTTT
CDR3 protein: CAISSRQGNSPLHF

clone size: -
D gene: TRBD1
J gene: TRBJ1-2
V gene: TRBV18
CDR3 DNA: TGTGCCAGCTCATCGACAGGGTGGAGGGACTATGGCTACACCTTC
CDR3 protein: CASSSTGWRDYGYTF

clone size: -
D gene: TRBD1
J gene: TRBJ2-1
V gene: TRBV6-5
CDR3 DNA: TGTGCCAGCAGTTACTCTGAGAGGGGGCAGAATGAGCAGTTCTTC
CDR3 protein: CASSYSERGQNEQFF

clone size: -
D gene: -
J gene: TRBJ2-5
V gene: TRBV19
CDR3 DNA: TGTGCCAGTAAATCAGGGGGGCGCGACTCCCAAGAGACCCAGTACTTC
CDR3 protein: CASKSGGRDSQETQYF

clone size: -
D gene: -
J gene: TRBJ1-1
V gene: TRBV7-9
CDR3 DNA: TGTGCCAGCAGCTTAGATCCGGGAGTTCTAGCTTTCTTT
CDR3 protein: CASSLDPGVLAFF

clone size: -
D gene: -
J gene: TRBJ1-1
V gene: TRBV5-1
CDR3 DNA: TGCGCCAGCAGCTCCGCGGTCGGGGGGGGCACTGAAGCTTTCTTT
CDR3 protein: CASSSAVGGGTEAFF